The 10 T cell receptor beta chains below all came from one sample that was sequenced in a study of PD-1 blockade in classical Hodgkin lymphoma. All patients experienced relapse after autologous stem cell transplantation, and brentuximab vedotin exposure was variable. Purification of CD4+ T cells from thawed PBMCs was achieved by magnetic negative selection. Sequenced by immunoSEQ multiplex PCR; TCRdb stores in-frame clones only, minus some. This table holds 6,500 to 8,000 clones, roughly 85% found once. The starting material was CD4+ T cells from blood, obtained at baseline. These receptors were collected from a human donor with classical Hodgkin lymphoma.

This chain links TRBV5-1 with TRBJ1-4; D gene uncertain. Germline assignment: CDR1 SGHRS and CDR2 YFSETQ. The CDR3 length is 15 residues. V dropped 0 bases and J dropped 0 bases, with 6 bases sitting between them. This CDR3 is CASSLGLATNEKLFF. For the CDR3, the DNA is TGCGCCAGCAGCTTGGGACTTGCAACTAATGAAAAACTGTTTTTT.

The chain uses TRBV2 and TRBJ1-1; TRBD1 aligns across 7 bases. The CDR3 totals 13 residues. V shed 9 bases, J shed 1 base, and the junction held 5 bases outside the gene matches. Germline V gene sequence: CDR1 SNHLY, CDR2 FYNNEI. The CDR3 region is CARLRDRNTEAFF. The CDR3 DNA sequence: TGTGCCAGGCTCCGGGACAGGAACACTGAAGCTTTCTTT.

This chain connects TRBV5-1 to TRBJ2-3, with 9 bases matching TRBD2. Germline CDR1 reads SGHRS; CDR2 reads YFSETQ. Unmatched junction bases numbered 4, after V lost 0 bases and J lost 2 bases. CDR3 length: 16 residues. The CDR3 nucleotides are TGCGCCAGCAGCTTGGCTAGCGGGATCTACACAGATACGCAGTATTTT. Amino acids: CASSLASGIYTDTQYF.

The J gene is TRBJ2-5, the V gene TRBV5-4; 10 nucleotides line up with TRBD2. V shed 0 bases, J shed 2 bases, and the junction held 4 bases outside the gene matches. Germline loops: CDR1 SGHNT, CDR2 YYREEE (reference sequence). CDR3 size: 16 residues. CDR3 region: CASSLAGTSEQETQYF. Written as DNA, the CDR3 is TGTGCCAGCAGCTTGGCAGGGACTAGCGAACAAGAGACCCAGTACTTC. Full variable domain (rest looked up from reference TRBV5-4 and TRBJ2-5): ETGVTQSPTHLIKTRGQQVTLRCSSQSGHNTVSWYQQALGQGPQFIFQYYREEENGRGNFPPRFSGLQFPNYSSELNVNALELDDSALYLCASSLAGTSEQETQYFGPGTRLLVL.

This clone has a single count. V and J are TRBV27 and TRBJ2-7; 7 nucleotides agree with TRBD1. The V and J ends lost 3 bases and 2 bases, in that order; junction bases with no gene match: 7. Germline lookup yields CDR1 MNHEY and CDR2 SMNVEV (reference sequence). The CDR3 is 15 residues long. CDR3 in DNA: TGTGCCAGCAGTTTGGCCGGGCAGGGGGCCTACGAGCAGTACTTC. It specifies CASSLAGQGAYEQYF.

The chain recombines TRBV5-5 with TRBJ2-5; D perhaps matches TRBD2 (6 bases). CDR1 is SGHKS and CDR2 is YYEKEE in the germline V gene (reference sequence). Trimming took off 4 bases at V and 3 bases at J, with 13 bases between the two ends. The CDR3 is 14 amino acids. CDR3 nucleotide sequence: TGTGCCAGCAGCCTCAAATTAGCGGAAGAGACCCAGTACTTC. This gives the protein CASSLKLAEETQYF.

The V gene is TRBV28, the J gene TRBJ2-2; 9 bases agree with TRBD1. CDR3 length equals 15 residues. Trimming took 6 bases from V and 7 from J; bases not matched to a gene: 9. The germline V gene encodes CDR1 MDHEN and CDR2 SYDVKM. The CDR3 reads CASRTDRGRGGELFF. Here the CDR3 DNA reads TGTGCCAGCAGGACGGACAGGGGAAGAGGCGGGGAGCTGTTTTTT.

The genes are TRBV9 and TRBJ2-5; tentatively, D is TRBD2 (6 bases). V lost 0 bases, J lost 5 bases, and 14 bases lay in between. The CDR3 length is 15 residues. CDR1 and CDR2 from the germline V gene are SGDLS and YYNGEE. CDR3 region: CASSVGTTPFETQYF. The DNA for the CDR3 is TGTGCCAGCAGCGTAGGGACTACCCCTTTTGAGACCCAGTACTTC.

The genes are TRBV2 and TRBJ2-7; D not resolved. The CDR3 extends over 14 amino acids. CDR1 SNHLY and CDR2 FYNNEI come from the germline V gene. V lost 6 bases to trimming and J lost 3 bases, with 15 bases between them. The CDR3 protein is CASRVKTLIYEQYF. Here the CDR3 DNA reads TGTGCCAGCAGGGTCAAGACACTGATCTACGAGCAGTACTTC.

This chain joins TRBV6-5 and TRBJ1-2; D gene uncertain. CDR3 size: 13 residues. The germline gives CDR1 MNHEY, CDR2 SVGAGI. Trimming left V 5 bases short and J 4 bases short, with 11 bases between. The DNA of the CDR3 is TGTGCCAGCAGTCCCACTGGAGGCTATGGCTACACCTTC. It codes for CASSPTGGYGYTF.